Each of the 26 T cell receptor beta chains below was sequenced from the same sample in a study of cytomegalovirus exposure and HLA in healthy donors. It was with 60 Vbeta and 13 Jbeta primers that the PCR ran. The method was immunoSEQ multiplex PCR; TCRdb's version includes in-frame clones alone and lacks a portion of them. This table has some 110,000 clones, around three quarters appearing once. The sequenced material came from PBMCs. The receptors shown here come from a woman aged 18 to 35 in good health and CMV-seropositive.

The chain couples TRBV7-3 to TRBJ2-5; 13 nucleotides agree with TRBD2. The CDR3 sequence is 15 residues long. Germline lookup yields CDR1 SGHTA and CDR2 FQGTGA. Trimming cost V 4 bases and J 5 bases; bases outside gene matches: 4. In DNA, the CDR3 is TGTGCCAGCAGCTCGCAGGGACTAGCGGGGGAGACCCAGTACTTC. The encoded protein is CASSSQGLAGETQYF. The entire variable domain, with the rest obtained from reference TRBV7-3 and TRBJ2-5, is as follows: GAGVSQTPSNKVTEKGKYVELRCDPISGHTALYWYRQSLGQGPEFLIYFQGTGAADDSGLPNDRFFAVRPEGSVSTLKIQRTERGDSAVYLCASSSQGLAGETQYFGPGTRLLVL.

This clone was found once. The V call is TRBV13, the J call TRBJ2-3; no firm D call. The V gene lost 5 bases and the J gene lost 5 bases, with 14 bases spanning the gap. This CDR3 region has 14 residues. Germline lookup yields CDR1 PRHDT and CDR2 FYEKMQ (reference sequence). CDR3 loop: CASSPLSFGDTQYF. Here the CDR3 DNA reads TGTGCCAGCAGCCCTCTCAGTTTTGGAGATACGCAGTATTTT.

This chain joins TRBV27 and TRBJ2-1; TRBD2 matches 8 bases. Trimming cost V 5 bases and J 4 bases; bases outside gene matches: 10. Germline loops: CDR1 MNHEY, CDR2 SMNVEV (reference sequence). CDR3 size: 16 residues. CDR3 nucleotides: TGTGCCAGCAGTATAGTAGCGGGATCGGGGTACAATGAGCAGTTCTTC. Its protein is CASSIVAGSGYNEQFF.

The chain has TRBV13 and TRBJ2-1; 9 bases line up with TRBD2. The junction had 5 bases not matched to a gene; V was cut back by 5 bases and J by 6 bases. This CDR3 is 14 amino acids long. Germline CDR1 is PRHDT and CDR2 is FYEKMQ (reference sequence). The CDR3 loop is CASSGLAGPNEQFF. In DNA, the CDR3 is TGTGCCAGCAGCGGCCTAGCGGGACCCAATGAGCAGTTCTTC. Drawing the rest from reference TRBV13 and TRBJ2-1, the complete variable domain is AAGVIQSPRHLIKEKRETATLKCYPIPRHDTVYWYQQGPGQDPQFLISFYEKMQSDKGSIPDRFSAQQFSDYHSELNMSSLELGDSALYFCASSGLAGPNEQFFGPGTRLTVL.

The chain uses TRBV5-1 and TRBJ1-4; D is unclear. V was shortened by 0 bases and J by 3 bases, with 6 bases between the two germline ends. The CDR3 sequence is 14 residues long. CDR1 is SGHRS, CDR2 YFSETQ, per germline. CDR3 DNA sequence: TGCGCCAGCAGCTTGGGAGGGTCTAATGAAAAACTGTTTTTT. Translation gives CASSLGGSNEKLFF.

In DNA form, the CDR3 reads TGTGCCTGGAGTGAAGTAGTTGACAATGAGCAGTTCTTC. The encoded protein is CAWSEVVDNEQFF. The J gene is TRBJ2-1, the V gene TRBV30; no firm D call. Deletions cut 1 base from V and 5 bases from J, with 9 bases between. The CDR3 is 13 amino acids. Germline V gene data show CDR1 as GTSNPN and CDR2 as SVGIG (reference sequence).

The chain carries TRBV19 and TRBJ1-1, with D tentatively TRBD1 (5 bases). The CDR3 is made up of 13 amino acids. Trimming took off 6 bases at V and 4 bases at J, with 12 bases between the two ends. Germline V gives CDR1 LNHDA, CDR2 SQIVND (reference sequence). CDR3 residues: CASRLAGGTEAFF. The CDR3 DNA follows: TGTGCCAGTAGATTAGCGGGGGGCACTGAAGCTTTCTTT.

CDR3 coding DNA: TGTGCCAGCAGCTCTAGCTTGCAGGGAGGAAATGAGCAGTTCTTC. Its translation is CASSSSLQGGNEQFF. The V and J genes are TRBV9 and TRBJ2-1; tentatively, D is TRBD2 (6 bases). Germline V gene data show CDR1 as SGDLS and CDR2 as YYNGEE. Trimming stripped 4 bases from V and 7 bases from J, with 18 bases between. The CDR3 covers 15 residues.

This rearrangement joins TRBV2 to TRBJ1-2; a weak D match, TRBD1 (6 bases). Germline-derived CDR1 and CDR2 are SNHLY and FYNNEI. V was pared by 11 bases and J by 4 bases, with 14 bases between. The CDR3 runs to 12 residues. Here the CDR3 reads CARPTGPYGYTF. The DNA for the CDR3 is TGTGCCCGACCGACAGGCCCCTATGGCTACACCTTC.

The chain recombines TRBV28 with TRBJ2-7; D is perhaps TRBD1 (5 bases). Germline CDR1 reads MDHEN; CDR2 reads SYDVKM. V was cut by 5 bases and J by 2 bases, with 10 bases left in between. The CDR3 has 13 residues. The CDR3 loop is CASSGAIAYEQYF. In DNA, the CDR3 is TGTGCCAGCAGTGGGGCAATTGCCTACGAGCAGTACTTC.

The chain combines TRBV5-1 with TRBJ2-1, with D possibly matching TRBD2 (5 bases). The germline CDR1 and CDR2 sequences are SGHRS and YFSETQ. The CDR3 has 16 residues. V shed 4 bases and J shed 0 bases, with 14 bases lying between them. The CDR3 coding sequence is TGCGCCAGCAGCCCCGACTACCTGAGCTCCTACAATGAGCAGTTCTTC. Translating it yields CASSPDYLSSYNEQFF.

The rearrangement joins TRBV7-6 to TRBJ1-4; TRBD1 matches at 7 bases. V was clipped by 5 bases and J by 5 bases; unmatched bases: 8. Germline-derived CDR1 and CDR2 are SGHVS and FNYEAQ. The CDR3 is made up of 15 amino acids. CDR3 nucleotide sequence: TGTGCCAGCAGCCGAGGACAGGAGGCAAATGAAAAACTGTTTTTT. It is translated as CASSRGQEANEKLFF.

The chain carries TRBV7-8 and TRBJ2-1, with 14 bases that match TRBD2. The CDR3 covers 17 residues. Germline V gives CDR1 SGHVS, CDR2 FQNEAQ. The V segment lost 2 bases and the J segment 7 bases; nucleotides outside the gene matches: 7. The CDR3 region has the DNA TGTGCCAGCAGCTTACGCCCGACTAGCGGGAGGGAAAATGAGCAGTTCTTC. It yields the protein CASSLRPTSGRENEQFF.

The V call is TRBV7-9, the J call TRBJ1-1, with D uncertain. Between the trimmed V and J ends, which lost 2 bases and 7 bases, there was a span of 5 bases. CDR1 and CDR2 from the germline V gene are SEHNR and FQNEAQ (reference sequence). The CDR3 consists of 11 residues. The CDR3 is CASSLNGEAFF. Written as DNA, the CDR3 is TGTGCCAGCAGCTTAAACGGTGAAGCTTTCTTT.

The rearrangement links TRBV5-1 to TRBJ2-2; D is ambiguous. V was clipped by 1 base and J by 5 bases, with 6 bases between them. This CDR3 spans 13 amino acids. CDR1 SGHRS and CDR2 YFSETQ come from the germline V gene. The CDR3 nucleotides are TGCGCCAGCAGCTTGCAGGTTACCGGGGAGCTGTTTTTT. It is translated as CASSLQVTGELFF.

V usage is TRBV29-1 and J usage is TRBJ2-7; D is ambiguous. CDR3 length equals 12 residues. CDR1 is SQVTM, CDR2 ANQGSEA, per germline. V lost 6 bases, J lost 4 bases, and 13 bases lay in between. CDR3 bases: TGCAGCGTGGGTCGGTCGGGTTACGAGCAGTACTTC. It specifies CSVGRSGYEQYF.

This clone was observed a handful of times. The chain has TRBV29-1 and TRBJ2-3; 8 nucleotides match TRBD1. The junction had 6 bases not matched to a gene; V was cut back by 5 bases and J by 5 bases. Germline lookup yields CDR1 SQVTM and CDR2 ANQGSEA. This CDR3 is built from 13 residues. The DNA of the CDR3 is TGCAGCGTTAATGGACAGGGAAAAGATACGCAGTATTTT. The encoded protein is CSVNGQGKDTQYF.

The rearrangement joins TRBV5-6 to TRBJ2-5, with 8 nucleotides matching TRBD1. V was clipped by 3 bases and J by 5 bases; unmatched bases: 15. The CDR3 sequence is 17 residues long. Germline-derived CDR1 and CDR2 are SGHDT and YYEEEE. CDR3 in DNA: TGTGCCAGCAGCTGGTATGACCAGGGGGCGATGTGGGAGACCCAGTACTTC. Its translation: CASSWYDQGAMWETQYF.

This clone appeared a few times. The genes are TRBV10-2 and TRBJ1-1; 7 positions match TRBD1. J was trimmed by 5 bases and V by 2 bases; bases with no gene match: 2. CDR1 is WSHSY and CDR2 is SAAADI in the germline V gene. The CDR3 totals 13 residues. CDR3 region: CASSELQGTEAFF. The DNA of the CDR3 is TGCGCCAGCAGTGAGCTACAGGGGACTGAAGCTTTCTTT.

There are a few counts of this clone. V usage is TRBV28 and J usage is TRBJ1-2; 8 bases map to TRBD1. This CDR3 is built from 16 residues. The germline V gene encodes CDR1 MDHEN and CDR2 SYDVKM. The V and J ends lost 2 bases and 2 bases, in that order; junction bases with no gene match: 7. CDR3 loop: CASSLPMGQANYGYTF. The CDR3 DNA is TGTGCCAGCAGTTTACCCATGGGACAGGCAAACTATGGCTACACCTTC.

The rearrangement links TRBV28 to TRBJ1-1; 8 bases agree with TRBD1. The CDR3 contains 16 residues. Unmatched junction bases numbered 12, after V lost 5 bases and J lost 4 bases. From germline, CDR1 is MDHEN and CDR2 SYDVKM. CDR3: CASSPSPGQGSTEAFF. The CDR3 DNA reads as TGTGCCAGCAGTCCCTCCCCCGGACAGGGTAGCACTGAAGCTTTCTTT.

The CDR3 bases are TGCGCCAGCGGCGGACAGGAACCGAACACTGAAGCTTTCTTT. This sequence encodes CASGGQEPNTEAFF. The chain recombines TRBV5-1 with TRBJ1-1, with 7 bases matching TRBD1. The CDR3 loop spans 14 amino acids. The junction had 7 bases not matched to a gene; V was cut back by 7 bases and J by 1 base. Germline assignment: CDR1 SGHRS and CDR2 YFSETQ.

CDR3 region: CASSPNRVQPQHF. The CDR3 DNA is TGTGCCAGCAGTCCTAACAGGGTTCAGCCCCAGCATTTT. The V call is TRBV6-6, the J call TRBJ1-5, with D possibly being TRBD1 (6 bases). In germline, CDR1 is MNHNY, CDR2 SVGAGI (reference sequence). The length of the CDR3 is 13 residues. The V gene lost 5 bases and the J gene lost 6 bases, with 11 bases spanning the gap.

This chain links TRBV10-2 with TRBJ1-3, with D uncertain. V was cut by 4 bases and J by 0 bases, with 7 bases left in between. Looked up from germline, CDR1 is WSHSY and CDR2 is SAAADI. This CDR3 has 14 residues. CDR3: CASSGGISGNTIYF. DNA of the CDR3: TGCGCCAGCAGTGGCGGGATCTCTGGAAACACCATATATTTT.

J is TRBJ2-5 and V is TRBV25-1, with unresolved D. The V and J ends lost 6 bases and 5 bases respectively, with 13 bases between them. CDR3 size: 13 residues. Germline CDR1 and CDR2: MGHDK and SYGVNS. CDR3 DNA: TGTGCCAGCAGGATAGTCGGGTTGGAGACCCAGTACTTC. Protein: CASRIVGLETQYF. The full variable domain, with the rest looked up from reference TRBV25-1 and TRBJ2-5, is EADIYQTPRYLVIGTGKKITLECSQTMGHDKMYWYQQDPGMELHLIHYSYGVNSTEKGDLSSESTVSRIRTEHFPLTLESARPSHTSQYLCASRIVGLETQYFGPGTRLLVL.

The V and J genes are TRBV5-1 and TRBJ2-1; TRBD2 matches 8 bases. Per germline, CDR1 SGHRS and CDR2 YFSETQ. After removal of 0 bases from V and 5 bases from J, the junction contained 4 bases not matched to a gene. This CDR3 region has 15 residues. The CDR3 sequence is CASSLAGGPNNEQFF. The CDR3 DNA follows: TGCGCCAGCAGCTTGGCGGGAGGGCCCAACAATGAGCAGTTCTTC.